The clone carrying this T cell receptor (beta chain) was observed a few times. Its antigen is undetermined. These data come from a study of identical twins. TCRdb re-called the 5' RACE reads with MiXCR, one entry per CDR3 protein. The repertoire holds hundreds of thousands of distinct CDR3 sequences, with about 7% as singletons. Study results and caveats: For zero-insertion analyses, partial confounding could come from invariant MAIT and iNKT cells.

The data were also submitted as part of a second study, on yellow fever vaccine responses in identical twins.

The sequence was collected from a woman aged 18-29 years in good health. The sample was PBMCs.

In nucleotides, the CDR3 is TGTGCCAGCAGCTCGGGACAGCCGGTGATCGATACGCAGTATTTT. This translates into CASSSGQPVIDTQYF. The chain has TRBV7-2 and TRBJ2-3; TRBD1 matches at 7 bases. The junction had 10 bases not matched to a gene; V was cut back by 4 bases and J by 6 bases. Per germline, CDR1 SGHTA and CDR2 FQGNSA. The CDR3 length is 15 residues.